The text below deals with one T cell receptor (beta chain). Additional DNA sequences in this sample encode the identical CDR3. This specimen comes from a study of shared clonotypes between healthy human individuals. The assay was immunoSEQ multiplex PCR, and TCRdb's table has in-frame clones only and misses some. The sample contains about 2.3 million clones, approximately 95% of which appear only once. This CDR3 has 14 residues. V lost 1 base and J lost 1, with 7 bases in between. Looked up from germline, CDR1 is SGHRS and CDR2 is YFSETQ. V is TRBV5-1 and J is TRBJ2-3; D call uncertain. Sequencing was done on a sample of naive CD4+ T cells from PBMCs. Documented subset: CD45RA+ positively selected. This receptor was taken from a young man in good health. Some clones in this sample may be carry-over from other donors' samples. The chain's CDR3 is CASSLMGGTDTQYF. The CDR3 DNA reads as TGCGCCAGCAGCTTGATGGGCGGCACAGATACGCAGTATTTT.